These 11 T cell receptor beta chains came from one sample sequenced in a study of T cells in localized non-small cell lung cancer. Method: immunoSEQ multiplex PCR; TCRdb's copy keeps in-frame clones and lacks some. Of 25,000 to 35,000 clones listed, less than 90% are singletons. This sample comprised peripheral blood, obtained before any cancer treatment. These TCRs come from a female donor aged 60 or older with stage I lung adenocarcinoma.

The chain combines TRBV7-6 with TRBJ2-5; 7 nucleotides align to TRBD1. Trimming at V came to 5 bases and at J to 1 base, leaving 7 bases not matched to a gene. This CDR3 region has 15 residues. Germline V lookup: CDR1 SGHVS, CDR2 FNYEAQ. This CDR3 is CASSLRQGPQETQYF. In nucleotides, the CDR3 is TGTGCCAGCAGCCTAAGACAGGGACCCCAAGAGACCCAGTACTTC.

V is TRBV30 and J is TRBJ2-2; no firm D call. The CDR3 covers 15 residues. Germline CDR1 is GTSNPN and CDR2 is SVGIG (reference sequence). The V gene lost 0 bases and the J gene lost 3 bases, with 11 bases spanning the gap. The CDR3 reads CAWSVGGRDTGELFF. The CDR3 region has the DNA TGTGCCTGGAGTGTGGGCGGCCGGGACACCGGGGAGCTGTTTTTT.

This chain joins TRBV30 and TRBJ1-6; D is uncertain. This CDR3 is 14 amino acids long. The V end lost 0 bases, the J end lost 8 bases, and 11 bases lay between the germline ends. The V gene's germline CDR1 is GTSNPN and CDR2 SVGIG (reference sequence). CDR3 residues: CAWSVTNGDSPLHF. The CDR3 nucleotides are TGTGCCTGGAGTGTAACTAATGGGGATTCACCCCTCCACTTT.

This chain links TRBV11-2 with TRBJ2-2; D is undetermined. The CDR3 is 16 amino acids. Trimming took off 1 base at V and 4 bases at J, with 13 bases between the two ends. CDR1 and CDR2 from the germline V gene are SGHAT and FQNNGV. The CDR3: CASSLGVTHITGELFF. The DNA for the CDR3 is TGTGCCAGCAGCTTAGGGGTGACTCACATCACCGGGGAGCTGTTTTTT.

The chain carries TRBV19 and TRBJ2-5; 9 bases agree with TRBD2. Germline-derived CDR1 and CDR2 are LNHDA and SQIVND (reference sequence). This CDR3 spans 15 amino acids. V dropped 6 bases and J dropped 2; count of bases not matched to a gene: 7. The CDR3, as DNA: TGTGCCAGTAGCGTAGGGACTAGCAGTCAAGAGACCCAGTACTTC. Translating it yields CASSVGTSSQETQYF.

This chain connects TRBV6-6 to TRBJ1-5; D possibly corresponds to TRBD1 (5 bases). Germline assignment: CDR1 MNHNY and CDR2 SVGAGI (reference sequence). V shed 4 bases and J shed 5 bases, with 12 bases lying between them. The CDR3 is 14 amino acids. CDR3 DNA: TGTGCCAGCAGTTTTCGACAGCATGATCAGCCCCAGCATTTT. Its protein product is CASSFRQHDQPQHF.

This clone showed up just a few times. Other DNA sequences in the same sample also yield this CDR3. The chain links TRBV9 to TRBJ2-2; 8 bases agree with TRBD2. From germline, CDR1 is SGDLS and CDR2 YYNGEE. J lost 3 bases, V lost 4 bases, and 2 bases had no gene match. The CDR3 is made up of 14 amino acids. In DNA form, the CDR3 reads TGTGCCAGCAGCCGTAGCGGGGACACCGGGGAGCTGTTTTTT. It codes for CASSRSGDTGELFF.

This clone was found once. The genes are TRBV2 and TRBJ2-2, with D perhaps matching TRBD1 or TRBD2 (5 bases each). Germline V lookup: CDR1 SNHLY, CDR2 FYNNEI. The germline V and J ends were trimmed by 11 bases and 0 bases, with 16 bases remaining between them. This CDR3 is 15 amino acids long. CDR3 in amino acids: CASEGDPANTGELFF. CDR3 coding DNA: TGTGCCTCCGAAGGGGACCCTGCGAACACCGGGGAGCTGTTTTTT. The whole variable domain, remainder taken from reference TRBV2 and TRBJ2-2, is EPEVTQTPSHQVTQMGQEVILRCVPISNHLYFYWYRQILGQKVEFLVSFYNNEISEKSEIFDDQFSVERPDGSNFTLKIRSTKLEDSAMYFCASEGDPANTGELFFGEGSRLTVL.

The CDR3 here is CASSFFGANVLTF. The CDR3 DNA sequence: TGTGCCAGCAGCTTCTTTGGGGCCAACGTCCTGACTTTC. This chain connects TRBV7-2 to TRBJ2-6; D unresolved. This CDR3 is 13 amino acids long. Trimming took 3 bases from V and 3 from J, leaving 3 bases between them. Germline-derived CDR1 and CDR2 are SGHTA and FQGNSA.

This chain uses TRBV2 with TRBJ2-1; 7 bases fit TRBD1. With V trimmed by 1 base and J by 9 bases, 12 bases remained unmatched. The V gene's germline CDR1 is SNHLY and CDR2 FYNNEI. This CDR3 comprises 16 residues. CDR3 sequence (DNA): TGTGCCAGCAGTGAAGGAGGGGGCATCGCCTGGACTGAGCAGTTCTTC. Residues: CASSEGGGIAWTEQFF. The complete variable domain, with remaining parts taken from reference TRBV2 and TRBJ2-1, reads EPEVTQTPSHQVTQMGQEVILRCVPISNHLYFYWYRQILGQKVEFLVSFYNNEISEKSEIFDDQFSVERPDGSNFTLKIRSTKLEDSAMYFCASSEGGGIAWTEQFFGPGTRLTVL.

J is TRBJ2-1 and V is TRBV7-2; 11 nucleotides match TRBD2. From germline, CDR1 is SGHTA and CDR2 FQGNSA. CDR3 length: 16 amino acids. The junction had 11 bases not matched to a gene; V was cut back by 4 bases and J by 9 bases. The CDR3 nucleotides are TGTGCCAGCAGCTCAGGTAATAGCGGGAGGGCCCGTGAGCAGTTCTTC. This gives the protein CASSSGNSGRAREQFF.